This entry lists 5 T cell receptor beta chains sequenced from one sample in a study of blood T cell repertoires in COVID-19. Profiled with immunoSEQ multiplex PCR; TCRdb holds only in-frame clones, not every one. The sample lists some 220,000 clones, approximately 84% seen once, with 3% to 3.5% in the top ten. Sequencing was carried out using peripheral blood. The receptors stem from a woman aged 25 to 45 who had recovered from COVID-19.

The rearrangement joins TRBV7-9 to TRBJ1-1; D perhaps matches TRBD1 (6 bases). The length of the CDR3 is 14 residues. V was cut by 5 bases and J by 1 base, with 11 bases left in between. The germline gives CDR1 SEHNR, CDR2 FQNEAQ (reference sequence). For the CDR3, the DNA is TGTGCCAGCAGCCCCCAGGGGACGAACACTGAAGCTTTCTTT. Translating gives CASSPQGTNTEAFF.

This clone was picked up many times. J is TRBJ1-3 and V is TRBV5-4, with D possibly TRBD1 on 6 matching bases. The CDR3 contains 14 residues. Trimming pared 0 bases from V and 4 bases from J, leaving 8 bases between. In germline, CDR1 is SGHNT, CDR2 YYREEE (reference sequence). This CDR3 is CASSLAQGGNTIYF. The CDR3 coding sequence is TGTGCCAGCAGCTTGGCACAGGGCGGAAACACCATATATTTT.

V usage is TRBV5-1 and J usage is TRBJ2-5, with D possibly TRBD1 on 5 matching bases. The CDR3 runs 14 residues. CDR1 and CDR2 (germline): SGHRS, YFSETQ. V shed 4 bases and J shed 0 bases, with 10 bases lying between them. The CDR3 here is CASSTDSNQETQYF. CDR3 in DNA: TGCGCCAGCAGCACCGACAGTAACCAAGAGACCCAGTACTTC.

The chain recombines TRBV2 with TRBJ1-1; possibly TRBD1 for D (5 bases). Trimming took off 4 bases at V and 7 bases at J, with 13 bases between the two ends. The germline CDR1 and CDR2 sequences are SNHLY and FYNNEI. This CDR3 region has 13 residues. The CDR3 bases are TGTGCCAGCAGTGCGGACCAGGGTGATGAAGCTTTCTTT. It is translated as CASSADQGDEAFF. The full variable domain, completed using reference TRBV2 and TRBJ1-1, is EPEVTQTPSHQVTQMGQEVILRCVPISNHLYFYWYRQILGQKVEFLVSFYNNEISEKSEIFDDQFSVERPDGSNFTLKIRSTKLEDSAMYFCASSADQGDEAFFGQGTRLTVV.

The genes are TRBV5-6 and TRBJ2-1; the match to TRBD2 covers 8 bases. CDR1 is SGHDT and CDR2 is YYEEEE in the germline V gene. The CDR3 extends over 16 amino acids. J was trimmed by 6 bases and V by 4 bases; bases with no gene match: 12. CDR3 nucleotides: TGTGCCAGCAGCCGGCCGAAGACTAGCGTGGCCAATGAGCAGTTCTTC. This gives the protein CASSRPKTSVANEQFF.